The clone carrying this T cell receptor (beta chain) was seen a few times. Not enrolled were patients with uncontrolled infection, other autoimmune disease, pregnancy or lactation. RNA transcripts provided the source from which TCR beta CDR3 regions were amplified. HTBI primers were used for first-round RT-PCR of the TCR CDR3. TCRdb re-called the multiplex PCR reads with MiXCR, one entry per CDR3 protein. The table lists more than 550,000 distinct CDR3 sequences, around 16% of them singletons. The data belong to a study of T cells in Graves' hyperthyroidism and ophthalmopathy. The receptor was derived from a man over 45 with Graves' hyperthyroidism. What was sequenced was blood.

The CDR3 bases are TGTGCCAGCCTATTGGCCCCCGCCGGCGAGCAGTACTTC. Protein product: CASLLAPAGEQYF. This chain connects TRBV12-3 or TRBV12-4 to TRBJ2-7, with unresolved D. There are 13 residues in the CDR3. The V and J ends lost 8 bases and 6 bases respectively, with 17 bases between them.